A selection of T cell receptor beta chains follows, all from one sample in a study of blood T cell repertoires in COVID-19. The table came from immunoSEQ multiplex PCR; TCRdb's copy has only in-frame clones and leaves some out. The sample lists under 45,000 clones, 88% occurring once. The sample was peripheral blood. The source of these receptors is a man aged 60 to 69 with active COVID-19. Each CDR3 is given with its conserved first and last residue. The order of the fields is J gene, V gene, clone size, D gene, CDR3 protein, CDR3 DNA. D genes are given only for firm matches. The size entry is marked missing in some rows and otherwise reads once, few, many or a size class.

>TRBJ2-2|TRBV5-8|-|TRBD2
CASSTKRGARSGELFF
TGTGCCAGCTCCACCAAGCGGGGGGCTCGGTCCGGGGAGCTGTTTTTT
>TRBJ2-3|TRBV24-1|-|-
CATSEGGKTDTQYF
TGTGCCACCAGTGAAGGAGGAAAAACAGATACGCAGTATTTT
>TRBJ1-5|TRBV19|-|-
CASSIPNQPQHF
TGTGCCAGTAGTATTCCTAATCAGCCCCAGCATTTT
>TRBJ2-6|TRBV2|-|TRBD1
CASSGDRGAGANVLTF
TGTGCCAGCAGTGGGGACAGGGGAGCTGGGGCCAACGTCCTGACTTTC
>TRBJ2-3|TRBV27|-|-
CASSFAVHYSTDTQYF
TGTGCCAGCAGTTTCGCAGTACATTATTCCACAGATACGCAGTATTTT
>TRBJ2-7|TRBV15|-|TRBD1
CATSNRQGDEQYF
TGTGCCACCAGCAACCGACAGGGGGACGAGCAGTACTTC
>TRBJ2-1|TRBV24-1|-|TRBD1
CATSDARTGYNEQFF
TGTGCCACCAGTGACGCAAGGACAGGCTACAATGAGCAGTTCTTC
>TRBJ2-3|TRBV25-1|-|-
CASSDPVTDTQYF
TGTGCCAGCAGTGACCCCGTGACAGATACGCAGTATTTT
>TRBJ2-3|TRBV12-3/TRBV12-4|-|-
CASSPGTSDTQYF
TGTGCCAGCAGCCCCGGGACATCAGATACGCAGTATTTT
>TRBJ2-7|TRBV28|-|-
CASSPPGREQYF
TGTGCCAGCAGTCCCCCCGGCAGGGAGCAGTACTTC
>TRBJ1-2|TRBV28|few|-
CASSPSTGWSGYTF
TGTGCCAGCAGTCCCTCGACAGGTTGGAGCGGCTACACCTTC
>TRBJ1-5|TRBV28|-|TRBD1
CASRGQGAGQPQHF
TGTGCCAGCAGGGGACAGGGGGCTGGTCAGCCCCAGCATTTT
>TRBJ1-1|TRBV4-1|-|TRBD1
CASSQDPGGRAFF
TGCGCCAGCAGCCAAGATCCAGGGGGGAGAGCTTTCTTT
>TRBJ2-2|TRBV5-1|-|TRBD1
CASSLQGPYTGELFF
TGCGCCAGCAGCTTACAGGGGCCCTACACCGGGGAGCTGTTTTTT
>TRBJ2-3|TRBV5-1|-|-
CASSSYWGGAGDTQYF
TGCGCCAGCAGCTCATACTGGGGTGGCGCGGGAGATACGCAGTATTTT
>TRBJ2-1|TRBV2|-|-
CASSGQTSFYEQFF
TGTGCCAGCAGTGGTCAGACTAGTTTCTATGAGCAGTTCTTC
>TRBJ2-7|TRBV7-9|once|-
CASSPEVTPYEQYF
TGTGCCAGCAGCCCAGAAGTCACCCCCTACGAGCAGTACTTC
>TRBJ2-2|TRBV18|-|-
CASSPLPRGELFF
TGTGCCAGCTCACCACTCCCGCGGGGGGAGCTGTTTTTT
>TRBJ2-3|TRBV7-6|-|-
CASSSPGTDTQYF
TGTGCCAGCAGCTCCCCTGGCACAGATACGCAGTATTTT
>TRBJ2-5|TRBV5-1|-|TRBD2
CASSSSAGLAGDLETQYF
TGCGCCAGCAGCTCGTCTGCCGGGCTAGCGGGAGATCTGGAGACCCAGTACTTC
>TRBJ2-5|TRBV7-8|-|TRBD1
CASTPRRTGTGEETQYF
TGTGCCAGCACCCCAAGACGGACCGGGACAGGGGAAGAGACCCAGTACTTC
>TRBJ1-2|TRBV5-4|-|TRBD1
CASSLGGQGAWGYTF
TGTGCCAGCAGCTTGGGCGGACAGGGGGCCTGGGGCTACACCTTC
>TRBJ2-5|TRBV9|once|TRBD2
CASSPRTSGYSQETQYF
TGTGCCAGCAGCCCTCGGACTAGCGGGTATAGCCAAGAGACCCAGTACTTC
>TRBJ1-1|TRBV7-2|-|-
CASRPTGSNTEAFF
TGTGCCAGCAGACCGACAGGCTCGAACACTGAAGCTTTCTTT
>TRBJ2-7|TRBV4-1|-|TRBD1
CASSQGQGPGYEQYF
TGCGCCAGCAGCCAAGGACAGGGTCCCGGCTACGAGCAGTACTTC
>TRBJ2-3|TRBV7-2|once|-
CASSLAAPPDTQYF
TGTGCCAGCAGCTTAGCGGCCCCACCAGATACGCAGTATTTT
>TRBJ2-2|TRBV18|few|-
CASSPARRVGTGELFF
TGTGCCAGCTCACCGGCCCGGAGGGTAGGAACCGGGGAGCTGTTTTTT
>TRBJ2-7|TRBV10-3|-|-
CAISESRPGSIHEQYF
TGTGCCATCAGTGAGTCGAGGCCGGGGAGCATCCACGAGCAGTACTTC
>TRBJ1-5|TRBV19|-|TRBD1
CASKGTQGDQPQHF
TGTGCCAGTAAAGGGACCCAGGGGGATCAGCCCCAGCATTTT
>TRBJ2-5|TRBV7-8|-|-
CASSLRWGRETQYF
TGTGCCAGCAGCCTAAGATGGGGGCGGGAGACCCAGTACTTC
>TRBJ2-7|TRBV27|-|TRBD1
CASRRGQGYEQYF
TGTGCCAGTCGTCGAGGACAGGGCTACGAGCAGTACTTC
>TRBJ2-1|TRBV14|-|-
CASSQEYYYNEQFF
TGTGCCAGCAGCCAAGAGTACTACTACAATGAGCAGTTCTTC
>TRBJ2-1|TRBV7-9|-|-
CASSDPRVTEQFF
TGTGCCAGCAGCGATCCCCGAGTCACTGAGCAGTTCTTC
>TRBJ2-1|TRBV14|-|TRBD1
CASSWRGDRGINEQFF
TGTGCCAGCAGCTGGAGGGGGGACAGGGGAATAAATGAGCAGTTCTTC
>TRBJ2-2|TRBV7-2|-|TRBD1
CASSTDRQNTGELFF
TGTGCCAGCAGCACGGACAGGCAGAACACCGGGGAGCTGTTTTTT
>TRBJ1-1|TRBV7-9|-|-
CASSLDGQPYTEAFF
TGTGCCAGCAGCTTAGATGGACAACCTTACACTGAAGCTTTCTTT
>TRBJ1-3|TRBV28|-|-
CASSQDGAISGNTIYF
TGTGCCAGCAGCCAGGATGGGGCCATCTCTGGAAACACCATATATTTT
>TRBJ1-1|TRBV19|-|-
CASIEGGATSEAFF
TGTGCCAGTATCGAGGGGGGGGCGACATCTGAAGCTTTCTTT
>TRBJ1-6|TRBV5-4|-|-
CASSPEQGRGFAPLHF
TGTGCCAGCAGCCCCGAACAGGGCAGGGGTTTTGCACCCCTCCACTTT
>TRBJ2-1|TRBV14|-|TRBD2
CASSQYTGTSGPSRFNEQFF
TGTGCCAGCAGCCAATATACCGGGACTAGCGGCCCCTCCAGATTCAATGAGCAGTTCTTC
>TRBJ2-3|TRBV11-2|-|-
CASSLGRKASGTDTQYF
TGTGCCAGCAGCTTAGGGCGTAAGGCTAGCGGCACAGATACGCAGTATTTT
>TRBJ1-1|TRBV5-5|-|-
CASSYYRSGLMEAFF
TGTGCCAGCAGCTACTACAGATCGGGACTGATGGAAGCTTTCTTT
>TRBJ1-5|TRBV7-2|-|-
CASSIRGTNQPQHF
TGTGCCAGCAGCATAAGGGGCACGAATCAGCCCCAGCATTTT
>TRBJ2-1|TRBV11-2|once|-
CASSFSGHHNEQFF
TGTGCCAGCAGCTTTAGTGGGCATCACAATGAGCAGTTCTTC
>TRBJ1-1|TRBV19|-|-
CASSIAQDSTEAFF
TGTGCCAGTAGTATTGCACAGGACAGCACTGAAGCTTTCTTT
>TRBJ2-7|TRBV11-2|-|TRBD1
CASSWGQGLYEQYF
TGTGCCAGCAGCTGGGGACAGGGCCTTTACGAGCAGTACTTC
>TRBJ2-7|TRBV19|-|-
CASSIAHQLTYEQYF
TGTGCCAGTAGTATAGCCCACCAGTTAACCTACGAGCAGTACTTC
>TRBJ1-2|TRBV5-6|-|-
CASSFPLAGARGYTF
TGTGCCAGCAGCTTTCCCCTTGCAGGGGCGAGGGGCTACACCTTC
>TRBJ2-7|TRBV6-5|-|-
CASTPGAAYEQYF
TGTGCCAGCACCCCTGGGGCAGCCTACGAGCAGTACTTC
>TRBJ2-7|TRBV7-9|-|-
CASSLMGGEQYF
TGTGCCAGCAGCTTAATGGGGGGCGAGCAGTACTTC
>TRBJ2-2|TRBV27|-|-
CASSLSYDRFGNTGELFF
TGTGCCAGCAGTTTATCGTACGACAGGTTCGGAAACACCGGGGAGCTGTTTTTT
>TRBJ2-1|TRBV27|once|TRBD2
CASSLSGGSNEQFF
TGTGCCAGCAGTTTGTCGGGAGGGTCCAATGAGCAGTTCTTC
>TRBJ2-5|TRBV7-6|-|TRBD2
CASSPLAGRQETQYF
TGTGCCAGCAGCCCACTAGCGGGCCGCCAAGAGACCCAGTACTTC
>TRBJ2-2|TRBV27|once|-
CASSFGLYRWNTGELFF
TGTGCCAGCAGTTTCGGACTATACCGATGGAACACCGGGGAGCTGTTTTTT
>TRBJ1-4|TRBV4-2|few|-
CASSQFGGASEKLFF
TGTGCCAGCAGCCAATTCGGAGGGGCTAGTGAAAAACTGTTTTTT
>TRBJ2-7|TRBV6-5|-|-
CASSSVSGTSYEQYF
TGTGCCAGCAGTAGCGTATCCGGGACAAGCTACGAGCAGTACTTC
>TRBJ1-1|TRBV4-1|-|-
CASSQLTIREGSDTEAFF
TGCGCCAGCAGCCAACTAACCATTCGTGAGGGATCGGACACTGAAGCTTTCTTT
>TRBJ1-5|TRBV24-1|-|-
CATSDLGQPFNQPQHF
TGTGCCACCAGTGACCTCGGACAGCCATTCAATCAGCCCCAGCATTTT
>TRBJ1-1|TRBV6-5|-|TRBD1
CASSYGQGARNTEAFF
TGTGCCAGCAGTTACGGGCAGGGGGCTCGGAACACTGAAGCTTTCTTT
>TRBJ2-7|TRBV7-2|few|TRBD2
CASSSPNLPLAVSSYEQYF
TGTGCCAGCAGCTCCCCAAATCTACCACTAGCGGTCAGCTCCTACGAGCAGTACTTC